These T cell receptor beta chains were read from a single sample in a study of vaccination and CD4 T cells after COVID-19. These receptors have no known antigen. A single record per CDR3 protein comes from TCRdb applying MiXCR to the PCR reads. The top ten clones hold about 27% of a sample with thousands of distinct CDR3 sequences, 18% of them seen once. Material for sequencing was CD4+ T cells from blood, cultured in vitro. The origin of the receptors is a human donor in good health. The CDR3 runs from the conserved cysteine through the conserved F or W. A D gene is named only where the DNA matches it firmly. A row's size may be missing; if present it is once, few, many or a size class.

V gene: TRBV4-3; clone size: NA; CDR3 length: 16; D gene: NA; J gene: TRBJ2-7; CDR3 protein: CASSQGIGTIGYEQYF; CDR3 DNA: TGCGCCAGCAGCCAAGGAATCGGAACAATTGGTTACGAGCAGTACTTC
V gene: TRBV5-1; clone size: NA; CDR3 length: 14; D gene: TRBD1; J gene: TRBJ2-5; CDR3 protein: CASSPQTGTETQYF; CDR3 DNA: TGCGCCAGCAGCCCCCAGACAGGGACAGAGACCCAGTACTTC
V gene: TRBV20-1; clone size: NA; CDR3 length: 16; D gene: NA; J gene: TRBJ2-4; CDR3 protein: CSASIHYRVAKNIQYF; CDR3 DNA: TGCAGTGCTAGTATACACTACAGGGTGGCCAAAAACATTCAGTACTTC
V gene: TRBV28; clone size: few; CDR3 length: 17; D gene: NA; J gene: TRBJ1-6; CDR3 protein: CASSLADSGFYNSPLHF; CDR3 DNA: TGTGCCAGCAGTTTGGCCGACTCAGGGTTCTATAATTCACCCCTCCACTTT
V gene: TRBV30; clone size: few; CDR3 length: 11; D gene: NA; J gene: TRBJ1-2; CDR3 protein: CAWSEHYGYTF; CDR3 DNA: TGTGCCTGGAGTGAACACTATGGCTACACCTTC
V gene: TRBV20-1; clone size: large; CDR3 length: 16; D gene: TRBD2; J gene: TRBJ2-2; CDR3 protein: CSARDSTSGNTGELFF; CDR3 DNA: TGCAGTGCTAGAGATTCGACTAGCGGGAACACCGGGGAGCTGTTTTTT
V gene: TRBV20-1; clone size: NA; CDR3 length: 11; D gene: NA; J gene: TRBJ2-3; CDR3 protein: CSAIWSNTQYF; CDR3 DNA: TGCAGTGCTATTTGGAGTAATACGCAGTATTTT
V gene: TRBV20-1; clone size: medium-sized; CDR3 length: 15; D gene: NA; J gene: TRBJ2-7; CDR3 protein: CSAPGLNKNTYEQYF; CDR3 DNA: TGCAGTGCTCCGGGACTTAATAAAAATACCTACGAGCAGTACTTC
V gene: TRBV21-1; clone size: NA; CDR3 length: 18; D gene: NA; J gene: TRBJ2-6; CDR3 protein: CASSKGGRGVSGANILTF; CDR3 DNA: TGTGCCAGCAGCAAAGGTGGCAGGGGTGTCTCTGGGGCCAACATCCTGACTTTC
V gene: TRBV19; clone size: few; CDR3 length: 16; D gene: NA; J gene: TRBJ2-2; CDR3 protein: CASSISGARNTGELFF; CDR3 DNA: TGTGCCAGTAGTATCTCGGGGGCAAGGAACACCGGGGAGCTGTTTTTT
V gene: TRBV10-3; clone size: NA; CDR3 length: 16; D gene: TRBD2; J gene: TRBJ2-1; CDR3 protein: CAISESLAGGYNEQFF; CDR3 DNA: TGTGCCATCAGTGAATCCCTAGCGGGGGGATACAATGAGCAGTTCTTC
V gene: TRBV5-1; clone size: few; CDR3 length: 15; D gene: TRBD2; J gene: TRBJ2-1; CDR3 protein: CASSLGPETSREQFF; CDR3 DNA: TGCGCCAGCAGCTTGGGACCCGAGACTAGCCGTGAGCAGTTCTTC
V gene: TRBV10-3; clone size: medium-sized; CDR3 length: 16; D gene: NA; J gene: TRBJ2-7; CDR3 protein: CAISELVGRPPGEQYF; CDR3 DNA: TGTGCCATCAGTGAACTGGTAGGGAGGCCGCCCGGGGAGCAGTACTTC
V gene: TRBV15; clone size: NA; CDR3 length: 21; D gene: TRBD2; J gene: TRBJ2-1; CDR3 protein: CATSSGPGLAGPKTTYNEQFF; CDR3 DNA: TGTGCCACCAGCTCGGGTCCGGGACTAGCGGGACCTAAAACAACCTACAATGAGCAGTTCTTC
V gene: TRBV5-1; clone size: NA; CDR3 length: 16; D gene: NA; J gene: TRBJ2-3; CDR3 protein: CASSSGETGAADTQYF; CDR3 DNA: TGCGCCAGCAGCTCTGGAGAGACGGGGGCTGCAGATACGCAGTATTTT
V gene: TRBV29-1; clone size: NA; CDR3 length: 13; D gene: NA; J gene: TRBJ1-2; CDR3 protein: CSVGGGQGYGYTF; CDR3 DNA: TGCAGCGTTGGAGGGGGGCAGGGCTATGGCTACACCTTC
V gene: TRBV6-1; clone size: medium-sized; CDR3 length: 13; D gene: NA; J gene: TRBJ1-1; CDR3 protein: CASSETRGTEAFF; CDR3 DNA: TGTGCCAGCAGTGAAACCCGGGGTACTGAAGCTTTCTTT
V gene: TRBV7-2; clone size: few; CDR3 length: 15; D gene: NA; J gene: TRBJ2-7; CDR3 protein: CASSLRSPVTYEQYF; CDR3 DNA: TGTGCCAGCAGCTTAAGGAGTCCAGTCACCTACGAGCAGTACTTC
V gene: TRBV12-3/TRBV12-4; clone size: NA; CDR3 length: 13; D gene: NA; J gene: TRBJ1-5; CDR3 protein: CASSLRQPQPQHF; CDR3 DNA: TGTGCCAGCAGTCTGAGACAGCCTCAGCCCCAGCATTTT
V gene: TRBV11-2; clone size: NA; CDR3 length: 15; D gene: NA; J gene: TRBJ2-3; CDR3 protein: CASSLGAAATDTQYF; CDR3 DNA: TGTGCCAGCAGCTTAGGGGCGGCAGCTACAGATACGCAGTATTTT
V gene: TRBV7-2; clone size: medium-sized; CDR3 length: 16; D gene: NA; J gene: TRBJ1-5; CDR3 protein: CASSLAGWGGSQPQHF; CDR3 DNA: TGTGCCAGCAGCTTAGCGGGATGGGGGGGGAGTCAGCCCCAGCATTTT
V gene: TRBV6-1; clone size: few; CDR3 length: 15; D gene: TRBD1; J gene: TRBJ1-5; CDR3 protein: CASRRTGDPGVPQHF; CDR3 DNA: TGTGCCAGCAGAAGAACAGGGGATCCTGGGGTACCCCAGCATTTT
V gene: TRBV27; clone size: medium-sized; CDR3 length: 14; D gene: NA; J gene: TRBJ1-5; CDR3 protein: CASSPRQHHQPQHF; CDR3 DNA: TGTGCCAGCAGTCCAAGACAGCACCATCAGCCCCAGCATTTT
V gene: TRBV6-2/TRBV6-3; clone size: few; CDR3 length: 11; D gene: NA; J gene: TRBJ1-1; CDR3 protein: CASTQGTEAFF; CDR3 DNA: TGTGCCAGCACTCAGGGAACTGAAGCTTTCTTT
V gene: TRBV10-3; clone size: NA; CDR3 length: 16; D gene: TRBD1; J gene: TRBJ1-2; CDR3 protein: CAIKGGDRQGAYGYTF; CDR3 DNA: TGTGCCATCAAGGGTGGGGATAGACAGGGAGCCTATGGCTACACCTTC
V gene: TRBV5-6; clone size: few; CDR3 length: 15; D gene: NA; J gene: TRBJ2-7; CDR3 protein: CASSMSGELSYEQYF; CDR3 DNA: TGTGCCAGCAGCATGAGCGGTGAGCTATCCTACGAGCAGTACTTC